The 32 T cell receptor beta chains below all came from one sample that was sequenced in a study. Here immunoSEQ multiplex PCR was the method, and the copy in TCRdb shows in-frame clones only, minus some. The repertoire has tens of thousands of clones, over 85% of them found once; the top ten carry 4.4%. The sequencing input was PBMCs. The receptors come from a man aged 40-49 years with rheumatoid arthritis.

The rearrangement uses TRBV5-1 and TRBJ2-2; possibly TRBD1 for D (5 bases). The V end lost 0 bases, the J end lost 4 bases, and 7 bases lay between the germline ends. The CDR3 spans 14 residues. Germline V gives CDR1 SGHRS, CDR2 YFSETQ. The chain's CDR3 is CASSLEGATGELFF. The CDR3 region has the DNA TGCGCCAGCAGCTTGGAAGGGGCCACCGGGGAGCTGTTTTTT.

The CDR3 DNA follows: TGTGCCAGCAGTTACCCAGTTGGGGAGGGGAGAGAGACCCAGTACTTC. It specifies CASSYPVGEGRETQYF. This chain links TRBV6-5 with TRBJ2-5; 7 bases match TRBD2. Germline V lookup: CDR1 MNHEY, CDR2 SVGAGI. The CDR3 totals 16 residues. J gave up 4 bases and V 2 bases, and 10 bases lay outside the gene matches.

In DNA, the CDR3 is TGCGCCAGCAGCTTGGGGCGCCGTCCGAACACCGGGGAGCTGTTTTTT. This codes for CASSLGRRPNTGELFF. V is TRBV5-1 and J is TRBJ2-2; D gene uncertain. The CDR3 covers 16 residues. Between the trimmed V and J ends, which lost 0 bases and 0 bases, there was a span of 9 bases. Germline assignment: CDR1 SGHRS and CDR2 YFSETQ.

J is TRBJ1-1 and V is TRBV7-9; D is uncertain. Trimming removed 7 bases from V and 0 bases from J, with 12 bases in between. Germline V gene sequence: CDR1 SEHNR, CDR2 FQNEAQ (reference sequence). CDR3 length: 14 amino acids. CDR3 region: CASTKSYMNTEAFF. Here the CDR3 DNA reads TGTGCCAGCACCAAAAGTTATATGAACACTGAAGCTTTCTTT.

The J gene is TRBJ2-1, the V gene TRBV27, with D uncertain. Trimming took 2 bases from V and 3 from J, leaving 14 bases between them. The CDR3 sequence is 16 residues long. Germline CDR1 and CDR2: MNHEY and SMNVEV (reference sequence). For the CDR3, the DNA is TGTGCCAGCAGTTTAGTTCGGCGGATAAGCTACAATGAGCAGTTCTTC. This encodes CASSLVRRISYNEQFF.

DNA of the CDR3: TGTGCCAGCAGCCAGGAGAAACCGGGACAGACCTCTGGAAACACCATATATTTT. Translation: CASSQEKPGQTSGNTIYF. The V and J genes are TRBV3-1 (or the pseudogene TRBV3-2) and TRBJ1-3; 7 bases fit TRBD1. The CDR3 has 18 residues. CDR1 is LGHDT and CDR2 is YNNKEL in the germline V gene (reference sequence). The J segment lost 0 bases and the V segment lost 3 bases, leaving 11 bases of the junction unmatched.

This chain links TRBV5-1 with TRBJ2-7, with TRBD1 matching 8 bases. The CDR3 is 14 amino acids. J gave up 3 bases and V 3 bases, and 5 bases lay outside the gene matches. CDR1 and CDR2 (germline): SGHRS, YFSETQ. The CDR3 here is CASSSTGTGYEQYF. The CDR3 DNA follows: TGCGCCAGCAGCTCTACCGGGACAGGCTACGAGCAGTACTTC.

The J gene is TRBJ2-7, the V gene TRBV4-1; the match to TRBD1 covers 8 bases. The CDR3 has 15 residues. With 1 base clipped from V and 3 bases from J, the junction kept 5 bases outside the gene matches. Germline V lookup: CDR1 MGHRA, CDR2 YSYEKL. The CDR3 sequence: CASSQVPGGVYEQYF. The CDR3 DNA reads TGCGCCAGCAGCCAAGTTCCAGGGGGCGTCTACGAGCAGTACTTC.

This chain links TRBV10-1 with TRBJ2-2; 11 nucleotides align to TRBD2. The CDR3 has 16 amino acids. Germline V gives CDR1 WNHNN, CDR2 SYGVQD (reference sequence). Germline trimming cut 6 bases from V and 6 bases from J; bases unmatched to any gene: 9. CDR3 loop: CASRDVAGGLPGELFF. In DNA form, the CDR3 reads TGCGCCAGCAGAGACGTAGCGGGAGGGCTTCCCGGGGAGCTGTTTTTT.

The V and J genes are TRBV19 and TRBJ2-2, with 9 nucleotides matching TRBD1. CDR1 LNHDA and CDR2 SQIVND come from the germline V gene (reference sequence). This CDR3 has 17 amino acids. V was clipped by 11 bases and J by 2 bases; unmatched bases: 15. The CDR3 DNA follows: TGTGCCGCAGGGACGGGACAGGGCCCTATTAACACCGGGGAGCTGTTTTTT. Amino acid sequence: CAAGTGQGPINTGELFF.

The chain has TRBV7-6 and TRBJ2-2; possibly TRBD1 for D (6 bases). The length of the CDR3 is 18 residues. Trimming removed 1 base from V and 3 bases from J, with 18 bases in between. The germline CDR1 and CDR2 sequences are SGHVS and FNYEAQ. In nucleotides, the CDR3 is TGTGCCAGCAGCTTAGGGGACGAATGGACAGCCGACACCGGGGAGCTGTTTTTT. Protein sequence: CASSLGDEWTADTGELFF.

The gene calls are TRBV3-1 (or the pseudogene TRBV3-2) and TRBJ1-1; D possibly corresponds to TRBD1 (5 bases). Per the germline V gene, CDR1 is LGHDT and CDR2 is YNNKEL (reference sequence). The CDR3 extends over 13 amino acids. Trimming took off 3 bases at V and 1 base at J, with 6 bases between the two ends. In nucleotides, the CDR3 is TGTGCCAGCAGCCACAGGGAGAACACTGAAGCTTTCTTT. Its protein product is CASSHRENTEAFF.

The chain has TRBV7-3 and TRBJ2-6; maybe TRBD1 (5 bases). This CDR3 comprises 16 residues. CDR1 SGHTA and CDR2 FQGTGA come from the germline V gene. The V and J ends lost 0 bases and 0 bases respectively, with 6 bases between them. The DNA for the CDR3 is TGTGCCAGCAGCTTAACAAGGGGCTCTGGGGCCAACGTCCTGACTTTC. It is translated as CASSLTRGSGANVLTF.

J is TRBJ2-5 and V is TRBV5-1, with 7 bases aligning to TRBD1. J was trimmed by 2 bases and V by 2 bases; bases with no gene match: 3. This CDR3 has 14 amino acids. Germline values: CDR1 SGHRS, CDR2 YFSETQ. The CDR3: CASSFRTGQETQYF. CDR3 nucleotide sequence: TGCGCCAGCAGCTTTCGGACAGGTCAAGAGACCCAGTACTTC.

The chain employs TRBV11-3 and TRBJ2-6; 8 bases agree with TRBD1. This CDR3 contains 19 residues. V shed 6 bases and J 2 bases; nucleotides not matched to a gene: 15. Germline V CDR1 and CDR2: SGHNT, YENEEA. For the CDR3, the DNA is TGTGCCAGCAGTCCCGGACAGGGAGTTAGGGAGACTGGGGCCAACGTCCTGACTTTC. It yields the protein CASSPGQGVRETGANVLTF.

The genes are TRBV7-2 and TRBJ1-1; 9 bases align to TRBD1. There are 15 residues in the CDR3. V was clipped by 5 bases and J by 4 bases; unmatched bases: 8. Germline lookup yields CDR1 SGHTA and CDR2 FQGNSA. In DNA form, the CDR3 reads TGTGCCAGCAGCCTGGGGGACAGGGAGGCCACTGAAGCTTTCTTT. It translates to CASSLGDREATEAFF.

This chain connects TRBV5-4 to TRBJ2-5; possible D gene TRBD1, 6 bases. Per germline, CDR1 SGHNT and CDR2 YYREEE (reference sequence). V was cut by 4 bases and J by 2 bases, with 15 bases left in between. The CDR3 totals 15 residues. This CDR3 reads CASSPAGAGQETQYF. CDR3 DNA sequence: TGTGCCAGCAGCCCTGCAGGGGCGGGTCAAGAGACCCAGTACTTC.

V is TRBV11-2 and J is TRBJ2-2; D uncertain. Trimming pared 0 bases from V and 0 bases from J, leaving 11 bases between. Germline CDR1 and CDR2: SGHAT and FQNNGV. CDR3 length equals 17 residues. In DNA form, the CDR3 reads TGTGCCAGCAGCTTAGATATAGGGTTCGCGAACACCGGGGAGCTGTTTTTT. Protein: CASSLDIGFANTGELFF.

In its sample, this clone was seen once. The chain joins TRBV3-1 (or the pseudogene TRBV3-2) to TRBJ2-7, with TRBD1 identical over 9 bases. This CDR3 has 13 amino acids. CDR1 and CDR2 (germline): LGHDT, YNNKEL (reference sequence). The J segment lost 3 bases and the V segment lost 4 bases, leaving 1 base of the junction unmatched. CDR3 coding DNA: TGTGCCAGCAGCCTGGGACAGGGCTACGAGCAGTACTTC. Amino acid sequence: CASSLGQGYEQYF.

The V call is TRBV4-1, the J call TRBJ2-7; the match to TRBD2 covers 9 bases. With V trimmed by 0 bases and J by 2 bases, 5 bases remained unmatched. CDR1 is MGHRA and CDR2 is YSYEKL in the germline V gene. The CDR3 is 16 residues long. The CDR3 bases are TGCGCCAGCAGCCAAGATAAGCCTAGCGGGGCCTACGAGCAGTACTTC. It encodes CASSQDKPSGAYEQYF.

The DNA for the CDR3 is TGTGCCAGCAGCGGACACAGGAACACCGGGGAGCTGTTTTTT. Protein product: CASSGHRNTGELFF. This chain connects TRBV9 to TRBJ2-2; no reliable D call. The germline V gene has CDR1 SGDLS and CDR2 YYNGEE. V was cut by 3 bases and J by 1 base, with 7 bases left in between. The CDR3 has 14 amino acids.

This chain uses TRBV9 with TRBJ2-5; tentatively, D is TRBD1 (6 bases). In germline, CDR1 is SGDLS, CDR2 YYNGEE. V shed 1 base and J shed 0 bases, with 7 bases lying between them. This CDR3 has 14 amino acids. CDR3 protein: CASSVRDNQETQYF. The CDR3 DNA reads as TGTGCCAGCAGCGTACGGGACAACCAAGAGACCCAGTACTTC.

The chain recombines TRBV7-9 with TRBJ2-3; no clear D gene. V shed 7 bases and J shed 0 bases, with 8 bases lying between them. Germline V CDR1 and CDR2: SEHNR, FQNEAQ (reference sequence). The CDR3 sequence is 13 residues long. As DNA, the CDR3 is TGTGCCAGCAAAACTACTAGCACAGATACGCAGTATTTT. Translation: CASKTTSTDTQYF.

V and J are TRBV5-1 and TRBJ2-1; 11 bases map to TRBD2. The germline V gene encodes CDR1 SGHRS and CDR2 YFSETQ. The CDR3 has 13 residues. V trimming: 3 bases; J trimming: 10 bases; junction bases outside the gene matches: 3. The CDR3 nucleotides are TGCGCCAGCAGCTGGCGACTAGCGGGGGAGCAGTTCTTC. It codes for CASSWRLAGEQFF.

The chain combines TRBV5-4 with TRBJ2-5; D not certain. The CDR3 has 12 residues. Germline-derived CDR1 and CDR2 are SGHNT and YYREEE (reference sequence). V shed 3 bases and J shed 1 base, with 4 bases lying between them. The CDR3 region has the DNA TGTGCCAGCAGCTCTAGCCAAGAGACCCAGTACTTC. As protein: CASSSSQETQYF.

This chain uses TRBV13 with TRBJ2-3; 9 nucleotides match TRBD2. The length of the CDR3 is 15 residues. V lost 4 bases and J lost 1; bases outside the gene matches: 3. CDR1 PRHDT and CDR2 FYEKMQ come from the germline V gene (reference sequence). CDR3 DNA sequence: TGTGCCAGCAGCTCATTAGCGGGGGGCACAGATACGCAGTATTTT. Protein product: CASSSLAGGTDTQYF.

The chain recombines TRBV7-8 with TRBJ2-7, with TRBD2 matching over 8 bases. CDR1 is SGHVS, CDR2 FQNEAQ, per germline. V shed 5 bases and J 0 bases; nucleotides not matched to a gene: 15. The CDR3 covers 18 residues. CDR3 nucleotide sequence: TGTGCCAGCAGCCTCGCCCGGGGGGGACTCCCCGACTCCTACGAGCAGTACTTC. As protein: CASSLARGGLPDSYEQYF.

The chain links TRBV28 to TRBJ2-7; 7 bases match TRBD1. The germline V gene encodes CDR1 MDHEN and CDR2 SYDVKM. The CDR3 totals 14 residues. V lost 5 bases and J lost 2; bases outside the gene matches: 6. As DNA, the CDR3 is TGTGCCAGCAGTATGACAGGGTTCCCCTACGAGCAGTACTTC. This codes for CASSMTGFPYEQYF.

This rearrangement joins TRBV11-2 to TRBJ2-3; D remains unclear. CDR3 length: 13 residues. Trimming pared 0 bases from V and 5 bases from J, leaving 6 bases between. Germline assignment: CDR1 SGHAT and CDR2 FQNNGV. CDR3 nucleotides: TGTGCCAGCAGCTTAGATATAGGAGATACGCAGTATTTT. It specifies CASSLDIGDTQYF.

The chain employs TRBV7-9 and TRBJ1-2, with TRBD1 matching over 9 bases. Germline V lookup: CDR1 SEHNR, CDR2 FQNEAQ (reference sequence). V lost 4 bases to trimming and J lost 3 bases; unmatched junction nucleotides: 3. This CDR3 is 14 amino acids long. The CDR3 sequence is CASSSRTGDYGYTF. CDR3 nucleotides: TGTGCCAGCAGCTCAAGGACAGGGGACTATGGCTACACCTTC.

The genes are TRBV5-1 and TRBJ1-4; D not resolved. V lost 0 bases and J lost 6, with 9 bases in between. The V gene's germline CDR1 is SGHRS and CDR2 YFSETQ. This CDR3 is 14 amino acids long. DNA for the CDR3: TGCGCCAGCAGCTTGGCGTCAAGAGATGAAAAACTGTTTTTT. Translation: CASSLASRDEKLFF.

This clone showed up just once. The rearrangement joins TRBV6-1 to TRBJ2-7; 8 positions agree with TRBD2. V lost 1 base to trimming and J lost 2 bases; unmatched junction nucleotides: 7. Germline V CDR1 and CDR2: MNHNS, SASEGT. The CDR3 covers 16 residues. The CDR3 DNA is TGTGCCAGCAGTGAAGGGCCTAGCGGGTCCCCCTACGAGCAGTACTTC. As protein: CASSEGPSGSPYEQYF.